This T cell receptor (beta chain) was profiled in a study of blood T cell repertoires in COVID-19. Across the whole study: PBMCs, B-cell-depleted T cells, or T cells provided the cDNA or gDNA that made up the material.

Losses at the gene ends were 5 bases for V and 5 bases for J; bases not matched to a gene: 11. CDR1 and CDR2 (germline): SGHTA, FQGNSA. This CDR3 comprises 15 residues. As processed by the authors: Counts of nucleated cells, estimated from reference gene primer amplification, were obtained. TCRdb keeps only in-frame clones here, not all; method: immunoSEQ multiplex PCR. From that table come the V and J calls and clone size; the DNA was used to work out D and trimming. The sample consists of 80,000 to 95,000 clones, more than 80% of them appearing once. The sequenced material came from peripheral blood. This TCR was recovered from a man aged 50 or older with active or convalescent COVID-19. The chain combines TRBV7-2 with TRBJ1-2, with TRBD1 matching 7 bases. DNA of the CDR3: TGTGCCAGCAGCCCTCGGACAGGCCCAGGGTATGGCTACACCTTC. Translating it yields CASSPRTGPGYGYTF.